This entry lists 14 T cell receptor beta chains sequenced from one sample in a study of blood T cells in healthy people across ages (dated by TCRdb to the mid-2010s). Library creation used 5' RACE. Sequencing relied on an Illumina HiSeq 2500. The second PCR ran for roughly 7 to 11 cycles and used a J-beta primer mix along with a sample-barcoded 5' primer. TCRdb reprocessing: public reads trimmed at Q25 with fastp, clones called with MiXCR, in-frame beta chains kept. Rows matching on CDR3 protein sequence are summarized as one entry with the most common DNA and genes. The sample table holds 1.5 million or so distinct CDR3 sequences, of which about 42% were seen once. Over 3.5% of the sample comes from the top ten. Sequencing used blood. Receptors were obtained from a woman between 18 and 30 years old in good health.

V gene TRBV20-1 combines with J gene TRBJ1-2; D not certain. CDR3 length equals 11 residues. Germline CDR1 and CDR2: DFQATT and SNEGSKA (reference sequence). V was trimmed by 0 bases and J by 4 bases, leaving 3 bases between them. The CDR3 DNA is TGCAGTGCTAGAGAGTTCTATGGCTACACCTTC. Amino acids: CSAREFYGYTF.

The V call is TRBV25-1, the J call TRBJ2-5, with 7 positions matching TRBD2. The CDR3 totals 15 residues. Trimming removed 7 bases from V and 11 bases from J; junction bases left unmatched: 19. Per germline, CDR1 MGHDK and CDR2 SYGVNS. CDR3: CASTSGSGANNEQYF. The CDR3 DNA reads TGTGCCAGCACCTCCGGGAGCGGGGCCAACAATGAGCAGTACTTC.

As to this clonotype: Germline and junction disagree at one end, which may indicate a read error. The V call is TRBV7-2, the J call TRBJ2-4; either TRBD1 or TRBD2 may supply D (5 bases each). This CDR3 has 17 amino acids. Looked up from germline, CDR1 is SGHTA and CDR2 is FQGNSA. The chain's CDR3 is CAGSLVGTGMTKNIQYF. In nucleotides, the CDR3 is TGTGCCGGCAGCTTAGTTGGGACGGGGATGACCAAAAACATTCAGTACTTC.

This clonotype was seen only a few times. This chain connects TRBV18 to TRBJ2-5; D not certain. Germline values: CDR1 KGHSH, CDR2 LQKENI. Trimming stripped 0 bases from V and 1 base from J, with 9 bases between. The CDR3 is made up of 15 amino acids. The DNA for the CDR3 is TGTGCCAGCTCACCACCAGCGTCACCCCAAGAGACCCAGTACTTC. Translated, it gives CASSPPASPQETQYF. Using reference TRBV18 and TRBJ2-5 for the parts outside the CDR3, the full variable domain is NAGVMQNPRHLVRRRGQEARLRCSPMKGHSHVYWYRQLPEEGLKFMVYLQKENIIDESGMPKERFSAEFPKEGPSILRIQQVVRGDSAAYFCASSPPASPQETQYFGPGTRLLVL.

The genes are TRBV3-1 and TRBJ1-1; 7 bases align to TRBD1. J lost 1 base, V lost 4 bases, and 6 bases had no gene match. CDR1 LGHDT and CDR2 YNNKEL come from the germline V gene (reference sequence). The CDR3 runs to 15 residues. CDR3 coding DNA: TGTGCCAGCAGCCCGAGGGACAGAAAGAACACTGAAGCTTTCTTT. Its translation: CASSPRDRKNTEAFF. The whole variable domain, filled in from reference TRBV3-1 and TRBJ1-1, reads DTAVSQTPKYLVTQMGNDKSIKCEQNLGHDTMYWYKQDSKKFLKIMFSYNNKELIINETVPNRFSPKSPDKAHLNLHINSLELGDSAVYFCASSPRDRKNTEAFFGQGTRLTVV.

Points on this clonotype: This clone may be a read error of a much larger clone one base away. This chain joins TRBV10-3 and TRBJ2-1, with unresolved D. The germline V gene encodes CDR1 ENHRY and CDR2 SYGVKD. CDR3 length equals 13 residues. Trimming removed 3 bases at V and 10 bases at J, with 13 bases between. The CDR3 bases are TGTGCCATCAGTGACATGCTTGGGAAGGAGCAGTTCTTC. It codes for CAISDMLGKEQFF.

V and J are TRBV3-1 and TRBJ2-1; 11 positions match TRBD2. The CDR3 consists of 15 residues. The germline CDR1 and CDR2 sequences are LGHDT and YNNKEL (reference sequence). Unmatched junction bases numbered 4, after V lost 0 bases and J lost 9 bases. CDR3 coding DNA: TGTGCCAGCAGCCAAGAGACTAGCGGGAAGGGTGAGCAGTTCTTC. Its translation is CASSQETSGKGEQFF.

The V gene is TRBV10-3, the J gene TRBJ2-3; 11 bases align to TRBD2. Germline V gives CDR1 ENHRY, CDR2 SYGVKD. This CDR3 region has 16 residues. Germline trimming cut 3 bases from V and 3 bases from J; bases unmatched to any gene: 5. The CDR3 spells CAISDSGRAETDTQYF. CDR3 nucleotide sequence: TGTGCCATCAGTGATAGCGGGAGGGCCGAAACAGATACGCAGTATTTT.

The rearrangement links TRBV12-3 or TRBV12-4 to TRBJ2-5, with 7 bases that match TRBD1. V was clipped by 4 bases and J by 11 bases; unmatched bases: 22. The CDR3 runs to 17 residues. CDR3 sequence: CASSYDYRGRTKKEQYF. Written as DNA, the CDR3 is TGTGCCAGCAGTTACGATTACAGGGGACGCACAAAGAAAGAGCAGTACTTC.

The J gene is TRBJ2-7, the V gene TRBV24-1; 8 nucleotides align to TRBD2. Germline V gene data show CDR1 as KGHDR and CDR2 as SFDVKD. J gave up 5 bases and V 5 bases, and 7 bases lay outside the gene matches. This CDR3 spans 14 amino acids. Here the CDR3 reads CATSGSGGIDEQYF. The DNA of the CDR3 is TGTGCCACCAGTGGCTCGGGAGGGATCGACGAGCAGTACTTC.

The chain links TRBV3-1 to TRBJ2-5, with 7 bases aligning to TRBD1. This CDR3 comprises 14 residues. Losses at the gene ends were 4 bases for V and 11 bases for J; bases not matched to a gene: 13. Germline CDR1 LGHDT, CDR2 YNNKEL (reference sequence). The CDR3 protein is CASSRGTASNEQYF. The CDR3 coding sequence is TGTGCCAGCAGCCGAGGGACAGCGAGCAATGAGCAGTACTTC.

V usage is TRBV2 and J usage is TRBJ2-1, with D perhaps TRBD2 (5 bases). In germline, CDR1 is SNHLY, CDR2 FYNNEI. The CDR3 extends over 15 amino acids. V lost 4 bases, J lost 0 bases, and 10 bases lay in between. CDR3 residues: CASSGTESSYNEQFF. CDR3 nucleotides: TGTGCCAGCAGTGGGACTGAGAGCTCCTACAATGAGCAGTTCTTC. Combining the CDR3 with reference TRBV2 and TRBJ2-1 gives the whole variable domain EPEVTQTPSHQVTQMGQEVILRCVPISNHLYFYWYRQILGQKVEFLVSFYNNEISEKSEIFDDQFSVERPDGSNFTLKIRSTKLEDSAMYFCASSGTESSYNEQFFGPGTRLTVL.

This clonotype has a handful of counts. This CDR3 is CSAWDIEDYEQYF. CDR3 sequence (DNA): TGCAGCGCTTGGGACATTGAGGACTACGAGCAGTACTTC. The J gene is TRBJ2-7, the V gene TRBV29-1; D is possibly TRBD1 (6 bases). V gave up 7 bases and J gave up 3 bases, with 16 bases separating them. Germline CDR1 SQVTM, CDR2 ANQGSEA. The CDR3 is 13 residues long.

This clonotype was detected only a few times. The V and J genes are TRBV10-3 and TRBJ1-2; a possible D gene is TRBD1 (5 bases). Trimming removed 6 bases at V and 4 bases at J, with 21 bases between. The CDR3 runs 16 residues. CDR1 and CDR2 from the germline V gene are ENHRY and SYGVKD. The CDR3 region has the DNA TGTGCCATCAGCGGAGCAGGGTCCAGCGGGGTCTATGGCTACACCTTC. Translation gives CAISGAGSSGVYGYTF.